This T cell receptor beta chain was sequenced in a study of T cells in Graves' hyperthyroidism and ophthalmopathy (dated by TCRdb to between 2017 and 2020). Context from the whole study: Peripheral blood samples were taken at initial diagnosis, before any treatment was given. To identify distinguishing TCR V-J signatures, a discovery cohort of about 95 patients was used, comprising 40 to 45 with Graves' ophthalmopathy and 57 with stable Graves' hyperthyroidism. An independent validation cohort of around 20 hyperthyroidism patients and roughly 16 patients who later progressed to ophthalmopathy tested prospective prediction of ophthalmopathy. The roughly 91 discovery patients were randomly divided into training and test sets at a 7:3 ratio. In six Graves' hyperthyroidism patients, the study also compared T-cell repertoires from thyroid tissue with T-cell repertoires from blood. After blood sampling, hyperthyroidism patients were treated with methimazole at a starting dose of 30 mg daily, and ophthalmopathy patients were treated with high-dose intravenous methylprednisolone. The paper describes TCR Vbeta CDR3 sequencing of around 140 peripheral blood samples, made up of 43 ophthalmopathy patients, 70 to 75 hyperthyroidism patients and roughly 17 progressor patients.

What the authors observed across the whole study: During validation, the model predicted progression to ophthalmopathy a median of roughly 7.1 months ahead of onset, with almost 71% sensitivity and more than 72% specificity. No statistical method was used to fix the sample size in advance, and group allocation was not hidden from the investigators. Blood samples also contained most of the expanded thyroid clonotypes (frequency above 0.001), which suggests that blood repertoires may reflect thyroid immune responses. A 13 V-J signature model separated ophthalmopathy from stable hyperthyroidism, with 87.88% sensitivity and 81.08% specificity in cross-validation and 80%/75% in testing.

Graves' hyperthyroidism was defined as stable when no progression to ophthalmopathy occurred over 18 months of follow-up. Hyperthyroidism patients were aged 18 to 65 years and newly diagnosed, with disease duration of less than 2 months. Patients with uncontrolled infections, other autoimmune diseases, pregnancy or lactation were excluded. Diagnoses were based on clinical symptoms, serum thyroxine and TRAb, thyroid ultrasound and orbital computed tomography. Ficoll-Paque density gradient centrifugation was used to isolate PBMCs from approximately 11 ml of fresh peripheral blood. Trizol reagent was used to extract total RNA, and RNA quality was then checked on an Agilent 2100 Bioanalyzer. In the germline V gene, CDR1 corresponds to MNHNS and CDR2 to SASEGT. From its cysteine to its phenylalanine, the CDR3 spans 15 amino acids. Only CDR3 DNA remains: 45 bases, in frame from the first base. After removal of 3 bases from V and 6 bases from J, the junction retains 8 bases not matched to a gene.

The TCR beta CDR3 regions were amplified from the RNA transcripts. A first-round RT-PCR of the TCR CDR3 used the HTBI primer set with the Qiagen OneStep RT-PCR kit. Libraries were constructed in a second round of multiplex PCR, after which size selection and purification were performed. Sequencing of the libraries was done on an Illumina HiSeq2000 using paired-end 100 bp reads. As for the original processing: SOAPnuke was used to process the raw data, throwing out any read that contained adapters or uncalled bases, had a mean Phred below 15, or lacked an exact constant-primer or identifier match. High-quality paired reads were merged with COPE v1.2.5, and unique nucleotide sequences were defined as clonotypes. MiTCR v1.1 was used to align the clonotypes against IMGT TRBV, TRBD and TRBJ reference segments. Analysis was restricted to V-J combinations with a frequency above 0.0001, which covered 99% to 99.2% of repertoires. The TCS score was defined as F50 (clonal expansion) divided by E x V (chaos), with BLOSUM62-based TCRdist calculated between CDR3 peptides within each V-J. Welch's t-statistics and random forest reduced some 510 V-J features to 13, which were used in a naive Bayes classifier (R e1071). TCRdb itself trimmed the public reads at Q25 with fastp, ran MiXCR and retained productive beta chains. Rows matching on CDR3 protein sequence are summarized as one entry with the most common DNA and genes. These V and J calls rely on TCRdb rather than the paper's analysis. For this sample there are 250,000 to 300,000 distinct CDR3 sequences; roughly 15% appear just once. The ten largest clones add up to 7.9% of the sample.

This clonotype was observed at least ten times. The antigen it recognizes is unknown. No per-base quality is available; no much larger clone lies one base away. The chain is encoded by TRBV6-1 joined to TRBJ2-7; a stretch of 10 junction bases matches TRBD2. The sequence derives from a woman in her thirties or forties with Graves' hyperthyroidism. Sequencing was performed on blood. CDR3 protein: CASSDPPSGRFEQYF. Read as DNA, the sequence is TGTGCCAGCAGTGATCCCCCTAGCGGGAGATTCGAGCAGTACTTC.